Each of the 10 T cell receptor beta chains below was sequenced from the same sample in a study of vaccination and CD4 T cells after COVID-19. The assay that was used to sequence DNA from cultured CD4+ T cells was the Oncomine TCR Beta short-read assay. A single record per CDR3 protein comes from TCRdb applying MiXCR to the PCR reads. The table has some 15,000 distinct CDR3 sequences, around 60% seen once. These receptors lack a known antigen. Treatment described: roughly nine-day PBMC culture with coronavirus spike peptide pools or control peptides (ViraFEST assay). Sequencing input: CD4+ T cells from blood, cultured in vitro. The origin of the receptors is a human donor who had recovered from COVID-19.

The chain recombines TRBV20-1 with TRBJ2-1, with 10 bases identical to TRBD1. The V segment lost 6 bases and the J segment 4 bases; nucleotides outside the gene matches: 6. CDR1 DFQATT and CDR2 SNEGSKA come from the germline V gene (reference sequence). This CDR3 region has 14 residues. The CDR3: CSAVTGGKYNEQFF. The CDR3 DNA sequence: TGCAGTGCAGTGACAGGGGGCAAATACAATGAGCAGTTCTTC.

The chain combines TRBV28 with TRBJ2-5; 8 nucleotides line up with TRBD2. CDR3 size: 15 residues. Germline CDR1 MDHEN, CDR2 SYDVKM. The V and J ends lost 5 bases and 5 bases, in that order; junction bases with no gene match: 10. The CDR3 here is CASSPGAGVGETQYF. CDR3 coding DNA: TGTGCCAGCAGTCCAGGAGCGGGAGTCGGGGAGACCCAGTACTTC.

The chain employs TRBV20-1 and TRBJ2-1, with D maybe TRBD2 (5 bases). The CDR3 runs 14 residues. Trimming cost V 0 bases and J 9 bases, with 15 bases left between them. Looked up from germline, CDR1 is DFQATT and CDR2 is SNEGSKA (reference sequence). The CDR3 nucleotides read TGCAGTGCTAGAGACCGGACGGGGAGAGGTGAGCAGTTCTTC. Its translation is CSARDRTGRGEQFF.

The chain uses TRBV2 and TRBJ2-3, with 8 bases matching TRBD1. This CDR3 comprises 15 residues. Per germline, CDR1 SNHLY and CDR2 FYNNEI. Unmatched junction bases numbered 4, after V lost 4 bases and J lost 1 base. The CDR3 region is CASSGPGQGTDTQYF. CDR3 bases: TGTGCCAGCAGTGGTCCGGGACAGGGCACAGATACGCAGTATTTT.

The chain is built from TRBV6-1 and TRBJ1-5, with D hard to call. Trimming shortened V by 6 bases and J by 0 bases, and 6 bases separated the two germline ends. Germline CDR1 and CDR2: MNHNS and SASEGT. The CDR3 covers 13 residues. As DNA, the CDR3 is TGTGCCAGCAGAGCCTATAGCAATCAGCCCCAGCATTTT. Translation: CASRAYSNQPQHF.

The chain employs TRBV20-1 and TRBJ2-2; a weak D match, TRBD2 (6 bases). The CDR3 sequence is 17 residues long. Germline CDR1 reads DFQATT; CDR2 reads SNEGSKA (reference sequence). Trimming cost V 3 bases and J 4 bases, with 21 bases left between them. CDR3 loop: CSARATRRERSTGELFF. The CDR3 coding sequence is TGCAGTGCTAGGGCGACTAGGAGGGAACGTAGCACCGGGGAGCTGTTTTTT.

The chain couples TRBV11-2 to TRBJ2-3; D possibly corresponds to TRBD2 (6 bases). There are 13 residues in the CDR3. The V gene lost 2 bases and the J gene lost 7 bases, with 10 bases spanning the gap. The V gene's germline CDR1 is SGHAT and CDR2 FQNNGV. CDR3 sequence: CASSLNRGNTQYF. In DNA form, the CDR3 reads TGTGCCAGCAGCTTAAACCGGGGGAATACGCAGTATTTT.

This clonotype came up once. V and J are TRBV25-1 and TRBJ2-7, with D unresolved. The CDR3 loop spans 13 amino acids. Trimming stripped 3 bases from V and 5 bases from J, with 11 bases between. Germline V lookup: CDR1 MGHDK, CDR2 SYGVNS. CDR3 DNA: TGTGCCAGCAGTGAGAATTATCACAACGAGCAGTACTTC. This encodes CASSENYHNEQYF.

This clonotype showed up just a few times. The chain combines TRBV24-1 with TRBJ1-2; 11 bases map to TRBD1. Per the germline V gene, CDR1 is KGHDR and CDR2 is SFDVKD. The CDR3 has 14 residues. Losses at the gene ends were 5 bases for V and 4 bases for J; bases not matched to a gene: 2. The CDR3 DNA sequence: TGTGCCACCAGTGGGACAGGGGGCGTCTATGGCTACACCTTC. Translated, it gives CATSGTGGVYGYTF.

This chain joins TRBV2 and TRBJ1-3; TRBD1 agrees at 9 bases. This CDR3 comprises 17 residues. The germline gives CDR1 SNHLY, CDR2 FYNNEI. The ends lost 0 bases at V and 0 bases at J; junction bases unmatched: 3. CDR3 amino acids: CASSEAGTGSSGNTIYF. The CDR3 DNA is TGTGCCAGCAGTGAAGCCGGGACAGGGAGCTCTGGAAACACCATATATTTT. The full variable domain, its missing parts supplied by reference TRBV2 and TRBJ1-3, is EPEVTQTPSHQVTQMGQEVILRCVPISNHLYFYWYRQILGQKVEFLVSFYNNEISEKSEIFDDQFSVERPDGSNFTLKIRSTKLEDSAMYFCASSEAGTGSSGNTIYFGEGSWLTVV.